What follows are 16 T cell receptor beta chains derived from one specimen sequenced in a study of blood T cell repertoires in COVID-19. The protocol was immunoSEQ multiplex PCR, while the TCRdb copy is restricted to in-frame clones and leaves out a portion. The table records more than 200,000 clones, around 84% of them present only once. The sample comprised peripheral blood. Receptor source: an elderly woman with COVID-19, enrolled during active disease.

The chain recombines TRBV28 with TRBJ1-2; D is unclear. The germline V gene has CDR1 MDHEN and CDR2 SYDVKM. V dropped 3 bases and J dropped 1 base, with 15 bases sitting between them. This CDR3 spans 16 amino acids. The CDR3 sequence is CASSFGFPPNNYGYTF. As DNA, the CDR3 is TGTGCCAGCAGTTTCGGTTTTCCGCCGAATAACTATGGCTACACCTTC.

This sequence joins TRBV7-8 and TRBJ1-5, with D possibly being TRBD1 (5 bases). In germline, CDR1 is SGHVS, CDR2 FQNEAQ. Trimming took off 4 bases at V and 11 bases at J, with 12 bases between the two ends. The CDR3 totals 12 residues. For the CDR3, the DNA is TGTGCCAGCAGCTCCGGGGGGAGTTCCCAGCATTTT. This encodes CASSSGGSSQHF.

The chain links TRBV4-1 to TRBJ2-3, with no clear D. The CDR3 is 14 residues long. Deletions cut 4 bases from V and 2 bases from J, with 10 bases between. Germline lookup yields CDR1 MGHRA and CDR2 YSYEKL. CDR3 sequence: CASSPVTNTDTQYF. DNA for the CDR3: TGCGCCAGCAGCCCGGTCACCAACACAGATACGCAGTATTTT.

The chain couples TRBV7-8 to TRBJ2-7; 7 bases are a match to TRBD1. Germline CDR1 SGHVS, CDR2 FQNEAQ. This CDR3 contains 13 residues. V was clipped by 3 bases and J by 2 bases; unmatched bases: 1. CDR3 amino acids: CASSFTGAYEQYF. CDR3 nucleotide sequence: TGTGCCAGCAGCTTTACAGGGGCCTACGAGCAGTACTTC.

V and J are TRBV1 and TRBJ2-7; the table's D call TRBD1 went unverified against the DNA. TRBV1 corresponds to a pseudogene. The CDR3 covers 17 residues. The CDR3 region is CTSSQEGDGTVTYEQYV. The CDR3 DNA follows: TGCACCAGCAGCCAAGAGGGGGACGGGACAGTGACCTACGAGCAGTACGTC.

The chain has TRBV4-1 and TRBJ1-4, with D unresolved. Trimming stripped 0 bases from V and 9 bases from J, with 14 bases between. This CDR3 has 15 residues. CDR1 MGHRA and CDR2 YSYEKL come from the germline V gene. The CDR3 loop reads CASSQDPRTGKKLFF. DNA of the CDR3: TGCGCCAGCAGCCAAGATCCTCGGACGGGAAAAAAACTGTTTTTT.

This clone has a single count. V gene TRBV28 combines with J gene TRBJ1-5; TRBD1 might be the D (5 bases). The V gene's germline CDR1 is MDHEN and CDR2 SYDVKM. Between the trimmed V and J ends, which lost 10 bases and 0 bases, there was a span of 19 bases. The CDR3 is 16 amino acids. CDR3 protein: CATKEGRRVSNQPQHF. The CDR3 DNA reads TGTGCCACCAAGGAAGGGCGCAGGGTTAGCAATCAGCCCCAGCATTTT. The complete variable domain, with remaining parts taken from reference TRBV28 and TRBJ1-5, reads DVKVTQSSRYLVKRTGEKVFLECVQDMDHENMFWYRQDPGLGLRLIYFSYDVKMKEKGDIPEGYSVSREKKERFSLILESASTNQTSMYLCATKEGRRVSNQPQHFGDGTRLSIL.

The V gene is TRBV6-2 or TRBV6-3, the J gene TRBJ2-1; 8 bases map to TRBD2. The J segment lost 10 bases and the V segment lost 2 bases, leaving 7 bases of the junction unmatched. This CDR3 has 14 amino acids. Germline values: CDR1 MNHEY, CDR2 SVGEGT. The CDR3, as DNA: TGTGCCAGCAGTTACGGCTCACTAGCGGCAGAGCAGTTCTTC. Translation: CASSYGSLAAEQFF.

This chain uses TRBV7-6 with TRBJ1-1; possible D gene TRBD1, 6 bases. V lost 1 base and J lost 5, with 17 bases in between. Germline V gives CDR1 SGHVS, CDR2 FNYEAQ. The length of the CDR3 is 16 residues. The CDR3 region is CASSLVVGGGRTEAFF. CDR3 nucleotide sequence: TGTGCCAGCAGCTTAGTTGTGGGGGGCGGGAGAACTGAAGCTTTCTTT.

The chain recombines TRBV9 with TRBJ2-5; D perhaps matches TRBD1 (5 bases). Germline V gene data show CDR1 as SGDLS and CDR2 as YYNGEE. The V end lost 4 bases, the J end lost 4 bases, and 14 bases lay between the germline ends. This CDR3 is 14 amino acids long. CDR3 region: CASSLGAFLETQYF. In DNA form, the CDR3 reads TGTGCCAGCAGCTTAGGGGCGTTCCTAGAGACCCAGTACTTC.

V and J are TRBV4-1 and TRBJ1-6; D not certain. This CDR3 contains 15 residues. Germline loops: CDR1 MGHRA, CDR2 YSYEKL. Trimming shortened V by 0 bases and J by 7 bases, and 10 bases separated the two germline ends. Here the CDR3 reads CASSQELTENSPLHF. The CDR3 DNA reads TGCGCCAGCAGCCAAGAACTTACGGAGAATTCACCCCTCCACTTT.

The chain's CDR3 is CASSRGSSYEQYF. CDR3 bases: TGCGCCAGCAGTAGGGGTAGCTCCTACGAGCAGTACTTC. The chain has TRBV5-1 and TRBJ2-7; tentatively, D is TRBD1 (5 bases). Germline CDR1 and CDR2: SGHRS and YFSETQ. V was cut by 5 bases and J by 0 bases, with 9 bases left in between. The CDR3 extends over 13 amino acids.

This chain joins TRBV2 and TRBJ1-6; D gene unclear. V was clipped by 0 bases and J by 10 bases, with 25 bases between them. CDR1 and CDR2 from the germline V gene are SNHLY and FYNNEI. The CDR3 length is 19 residues. This CDR3 reads CASSEAVFITARVNSPLHF. The CDR3 DNA reads as TGTGCCAGCAGTGAAGCGGTGTTTATAACGGCGAGGGTGAACTCACCCCTCCACTTT.

The rearrangement joins TRBV28 to TRBJ1-3; D not certain. Germline CDR1 MDHEN, CDR2 SYDVKM. The CDR3 is 16 amino acids. V shed 2 bases and J shed 0 bases, with 11 bases lying between them. CDR3 amino acids: CASSLRTTYSGNTIYF. CDR3 nucleotide sequence: TGTGCCAGCAGTTTAAGGACTACTTACTCTGGAAACACCATATATTTT.

This chain joins TRBV5-1 and TRBJ2-5; 9 bases match TRBD2. The CDR3 has 14 residues. The junction had 5 bases not matched to a gene; V was cut back by 3 bases and J by 5 bases. The germline CDR1 and CDR2 sequences are SGHRS and YFSETQ. CDR3 sequence reads: CASSSSGTGETQYF. DNA of the CDR3: TGCGCCAGCAGCTCTAGCGGGACGGGGGAGACCCAGTACTTC.

The gene calls are TRBV3-1 (or the pseudogene TRBV3-2) and TRBJ2-5; tentatively, D is TRBD1 (6 bases). V lost 2 bases and J lost 5, with 12 bases in between. Germline V gene lookup returns CDR1 LGHDT and CDR2 YNNKEL (reference sequence). The CDR3 runs 14 residues. CDR3 DNA: TGTGCCAGCAGCCAAAGGACAGCTTCGGAGACCCAGTACTTC. It encodes CASSQRTASETQYF.